At least ten counts were recorded for the clone carrying this TCR beta chain. Time point of the sample: newly diagnosed GD, antithyroid drugs for less than 3 months. RNA from PBMCs was the source of the TCR library. Patients met American Thyroid Association criteria for Graves' disease. The peripheral blood volume drawn was around 10 milliliters, and it was collected into EDTA tubes. Arm-PCR of CDR3 regions with iRepertoire HTBI primers generated TCR beta libraries. In TCRdb, the multiplex PCR reads were re-called with MiXCR into one record per CDR3 protein. The data show 320,000 or so distinct CDR3 sequences, under 20% seen once. This CDR3 is built from 13 residues. The germline V gene encodes CDR1 SGHRS and CDR2 YFSETQ. Trimming pared 2 bases from V and 0 bases from J, leaving 6 bases between. The data belong to a study of regulatory T cells in long-lasting Graves disease.

The V gene is TRBV5-1, the J gene TRBJ2-7; D is uncertain. This receptor was obtained from a female donor with Graves disease. Sequenced here: peripheral blood mononuclear cells (PBMCs), sampled at new diagnosis, from a patient treated with antithyroid drugs. CDR3 nucleotides: TGCGCCAGCAGCTTAAAGGGCTCCTACGAGCAGTACTTC. Translation gives CASSLKGSYEQYF. Using reference TRBV5-1 and TRBJ2-7 for the parts outside the CDR3, the full variable domain is KAGVTQTPRYLIKTRGQQVTLSCSPISGHRSVSWYQQTPGQGLQFLFEYFSETQRNKGNFPGRFSGRQFSNSRSEMNVSTLELGDSALYLCASSLKGSYEQYFGPGTRLTVT.